This TCR beta chain was captured in a study of molecular identifiers for immune sequencing clone quantification. Study results and caveats: Spiked Jurkat TCR RNA equivalent to one cell reportedly surfaced among some 1 million naive cells. Clones of above 20 RNA copies carried over 97% of effector molecules; in naive cells they carried under 1%. Identical TCR molecules sharing a barcode could underestimate highly expanded clone sizes.

Trimming removed 6 bases from V and 0 bases from J, with 9 bases in between. Germline V gene sequence: CDR1 PRHDT, CDR2 FYEKMQ (reference sequence). The CDR3 consists of 14 residues. This clonotype was counted a few times. What it recognizes is unknown. TCRdb called the PCR reads again in MiXCR, with one record for every CDR3 protein. The profile shows about 640,000 distinct CDR3 sequences, 15% to 20% of them singletons. The V gene is TRBV13, the J gene TRBJ1-3; D is unresolved. Sequencing was carried out using naive CD8+ T cells from blood, with Jurkat cell RNA spiked in. Documented subset: FACS-sorted CD8+CD4-CCR7+CD45RA+ naive T cells. The source is a human donor in good health. Some libraries in this study had Jurkat cell RNA spiked in. The CDR3 DNA reads TGTGCCAGCAGTATCACAGTCTCTGGAAACACCATATATTTT. Protein product: CASSITVSGNTIYF.